These 18 T cell receptor beta chains were all obtained from the same sample, sequenced in a study of OX40 agonist ivuxolimab in advanced cancers. Sequencing was performed with immunoSEQ multiplex PCR; in TCRdb, only in-frame clones are kept and a portion is missing. The sample records just under 75,000 clones, roughly 90% being singletons. The source material was CD4+ or CD8+ T cells sorted from blood, sampled in a trial of the OX40 agonist ivuxolimab. These receptors were obtained from an adult with an advanced solid tumor such as melanoma, head and neck, liver or kidney cancer.

The genes are TRBV7-9 and TRBJ2-6, with D unclear. V was shortened by 5 bases and J by 0 bases, with 11 bases between the two germline ends. Per the germline V gene, CDR1 is SEHNR and CDR2 is FQNEAQ (reference sequence). CDR3 size: 16 residues. In DNA, the CDR3 is TGTGCCAGCAGCCCCCGTGGGGACTCTGGGGCCAACGTCCTGACTTTC. Its translation is CASSPRGDSGANVLTF. The variable domain in full, with the rest retrieved from reference TRBV7-9 and TRBJ2-6, is DTGVSQNPRHKITKRGQNVTFRCDPISEHNRLYWYRQTLGQGPEFLTYFQNEAQLEKSRLLSDRFSAERPKGSFSTLEIQRTEQGDSAMYLCASSPRGDSGANVLTFGAGSRLTVL.

CDR3 loop: CASRGETGPTEAFF. The DNA for the CDR3 is TGTGCCAGCAGGGGAGAGACAGGGCCCACTGAAGCTTTCTTT. The chain links TRBV25-1 to TRBJ1-1; 7 bases agree with TRBD1. The CDR3 spans 14 residues. Germline-derived CDR1 and CDR2 are MGHDK and SYGVNS. With 6 bases clipped from V and 4 bases from J, the junction kept 8 bases outside the gene matches.

The chain combines TRBV2 with TRBJ2-7, with 8 bases lining up with TRBD1. Germline CDR1 reads SNHLY; CDR2 reads FYNNEI. The CDR3 covers 12 residues. Germline trimming cut 10 bases from V and 4 bases from J; bases unmatched to any gene: 6. CDR3 sequence reads: CATSTGEYEQYF. In DNA, the CDR3 is TGTGCCACCTCGACAGGGGAATACGAGCAGTACTTC. Full variable domain (outside the CDR3, taken from reference TRBV2 and TRBJ2-7): EPEVTQTPSHQVTQMGQEVILRCVPISNHLYFYWYRQILGQKVEFLVSFYNNEISEKSEIFDDQFSVERPDGSNFTLKIRSTKLEDSAMYFCATSTGEYEQYFGPGTRLTVT.

The gene calls are TRBV19 and TRBJ1-2; D is unclear. V was trimmed by 4 bases and J by 2 bases, leaving 14 bases between them. This CDR3 is 15 amino acids long. From germline, CDR1 is LNHDA and CDR2 SQIVND (reference sequence). The CDR3 sequence: CASSTPKDGNYGYTF. The CDR3 DNA sequence: TGTGCCAGTAGTACACCAAAGGACGGAAACTATGGCTACACCTTC. Filled out from reference TRBV19 and TRBJ1-2, the complete variable domain reads DGGITQSPKYLFRKEGQNVTLSCEQNLNHDAMYWYRQDPGQGLRLIYYSQIVNDFQKGDIAEGYSVSREKKESFPLTVTSAQKNPTAFYLCASSTPKDGNYGYTFGSGTRLTVV.

The rearrangement links TRBV30 to TRBJ1-5, with TRBD1 as a possible D gene (6 bases). The CDR3 has 14 amino acids. V lost 0 bases to trimming and J lost 6 bases, with 12 bases between them. From germline, CDR1 is GTSNPN and CDR2 SVGIG (reference sequence). CDR3 sequence (DNA): TGTGCCTGGAGTGTCATAGGGGGGGGTCAGCCCCAGCATTTT. Translating gives CAWSVIGGGQPQHF. The full variable domain, with the rest looked up from reference TRBV30 and TRBJ1-5, is SQTIHQWPATLVQPVGSPLSLECTVEGTSNPNLYWYRQAAGRGLQLLFYSVGIGQISSEVPQNLSASRPQDRQFILSSKKLLLSDSGFYLCAWSVIGGGQPQHFGDGTRLSIL.

The CDR3 reads CAIRPDMGSINEQFF. DNA of the CDR3: TGTGCCATCAGACCAGACATGGGATCGATCAATGAGCAGTTCTTC. This chain uses TRBV10-3 with TRBJ2-1, with no clear D. The V end was cut by 6 bases, the J end by 6 bases, with 18 bases between. This CDR3 has 15 amino acids. Germline CDR1 is ENHRY and CDR2 is SYGVKD.

The genes are TRBV18 and TRBJ1-5, with D possibly TRBD1 on 6 matching bases. Trimming stripped 2 bases from V and 1 base from J, with 9 bases between. Germline V lookup: CDR1 KGHSH, CDR2 LQKENI. The CDR3 is made up of 15 amino acids. The CDR3 region is CASSPLGASNQPQHF. The CDR3 DNA reads TGTGCCAGCTCACCATTGGGGGCCAGCAATCAGCCCCAGCATTTT.

Here the CDR3 DNA reads TGTGCCAGCTCACCATTGGACAGGGGGGTCAAAAACATTCAGTACTTC. This translates into CASSPLDRGVKNIQYF. The chain uses TRBV18 and TRBJ2-4, with TRBD1 matching 10 bases. Germline trimming cut 2 bases from V and 3 bases from J; bases unmatched to any gene: 4. There are 16 residues in the CDR3. The germline gives CDR1 KGHSH, CDR2 LQKENI.

The rearrangement links TRBV11-2 to TRBJ1-2; D not certain. This CDR3 spans 13 amino acids. Germline lookup yields CDR1 SGHAT and CDR2 FQNNGV. V dropped 5 bases and J dropped 8 bases, with 15 bases sitting between them. CDR3 bases: TGTGCCAGCAGCGTCCGGCCCCTGGGGGGCTACACCTTC. Translated, it gives CASSVRPLGGYTF.

This rearrangement joins TRBV7-2 to TRBJ1-4; D is unresolved. The V gene's germline CDR1 is SGHTA and CDR2 FQGNSA. V was clipped by 1 base and J by 8 bases, with 8 bases between them. This CDR3 has 13 residues. CDR3 protein: CASSLGGREKLFF. CDR3 coding DNA: TGTGCCAGCAGCTTAGGAGGGAGGGAAAAACTGTTTTTT.

This chain links TRBV11-3 with TRBJ2-3, with TRBD2 identical over 7 bases. The CDR3 contains 17 residues. Germline values: CDR1 SGHNT, CDR2 YENEEA. V was clipped by 1 base and J by 4 bases; unmatched bases: 11. CDR3 residues: CASSLGTAGDLSDTQYF. The CDR3 DNA reads TGTGCCAGCAGCTTAGGGACGGCGGGAGATTTATCAGATACGCAGTATTTT. The full variable domain, its missing parts supplied by reference TRBV11-3 and TRBJ2-3, is EAGVVQSPRYKIIEKKQPVAFWCNPISGHNTLYWYLQNLGQGPELLIRYENEEAVDDSQLPKDRFSAERLKGVDSTLKIQPAELGDSAVYLCASSLGTAGDLSDTQYFGPGTRLTVL.

The CDR3 DNA sequence: TGTGCCAGCAGTCGTGAGGGTACGGGTTTCGCCTATGGCTACACCTTC. This codes for CASSREGTGFAYGYTF. The chain links TRBV27 to TRBJ1-2; D ambiguous. CDR1 and CDR2 (germline): MNHEY, SMNVEV (reference sequence). There are 16 residues in the CDR3. The ends were cut back, 5 bases at V and 4 bases at J, with 20 bases in the middle.

The chain recombines TRBV19 with TRBJ2-3; the match to TRBD1 covers 9 bases. V lost 7 bases to trimming and J lost 4 bases; unmatched junction nucleotides: 9. CDR1 and CDR2 from the germline V gene are LNHDA and SQIVND (reference sequence). This CDR3 is 15 amino acids long. DNA of the CDR3: TGTGCCAGTACTCCGACAGGGGGGAGAGCAGATACGCAGTATTTT. Its protein is CASTPTGGRADTQYF. The whole variable domain, filled in from reference TRBV19 and TRBJ2-3, reads DGGITQSPKYLFRKEGQNVTLSCEQNLNHDAMYWYRQDPGQGLRLIYYSQIVNDFQKGDIAEGYSVSREKKESFPLTVTSAQKNPTAFYLCASTPTGGRADTQYFGPGTRLTVL.

The chain is built from TRBV18 and TRBJ1-4; D uncertain. The CDR3 is 17 residues long. The germline V gene encodes CDR1 KGHSH and CDR2 LQKENI. V was shortened by 1 base and J by 5 bases, with 17 bases between the two germline ends. The chain's CDR3 is CASSPRSTRGGNEKLFF. CDR3 nucleotide sequence: TGTGCCAGCTCACCACGGTCCACCCGGGGTGGGAATGAAAAACTGTTTTTT.

V and J are TRBV27 and TRBJ2-7, with 9 bases aligning to TRBD1. CDR1 is MNHEY and CDR2 is SMNVEV in the germline V gene (reference sequence). CDR3 length equals 16 residues. Unmatched junction bases numbered 9, after V lost 4 bases and J lost 2 bases. This CDR3 reads CASSYTTGQGPYEQYF. The CDR3 bases are TGTGCCAGCAGTTATACGACGGGACAGGGCCCCTACGAGCAGTACTTC.

The V and J genes are TRBV2 and TRBJ1-1, with D possibly TRBD1 on 6 matching bases. This CDR3 spans 14 amino acids. The V end lost 4 bases, the J end lost 3 bases, and 12 bases lay between the germline ends. Germline V gene data show CDR1 as SNHLY and CDR2 as FYNNEI. The CDR3 reads CASSVPGDHTEAFF. The CDR3 coding sequence is TGTGCCAGCAGTGTTCCAGGGGACCACACTGAAGCTTTCTTT.

This clone was detected a few times. V usage is TRBV19 and J usage is TRBJ1-3, with 11 bases fitting TRBD1. This CDR3 spans 17 amino acids. V gave up 5 bases and J gave up 1 base; unmatched junction bases: 7. CDR1 and CDR2 (germline): LNHDA, SQIVND (reference sequence). CDR3 nucleotide sequence: TGTGCCAGTAGTCCCCGGACAGGGGGCGGTTCTGGAAACACCATATATTTT. Its protein is CASSPRTGGGSGNTIYF.

The chain carries TRBV5-1 and TRBJ2-5; 7 nucleotides align to TRBD1. Germline V CDR1 and CDR2: SGHRS, YFSETQ. The ends lost 4 bases at V and 2 bases at J; junction bases unmatched: 5. The CDR3 is made up of 14 amino acids. DNA for the CDR3: TGCGCCAGCAGCCAAGGGACAGTACAAGAGACCCAGTACTTC. It specifies CASSQGTVQETQYF.